This T cell receptor (beta chain) was documented in a study of T cells after yellow fever vaccination. The V end was cut by 7 bases, the J end by 8 bases, with 14 bases between. Germline V gene sequence: CDR1 MNHEY, CDR2 SVGEGT. The CDR3 consists of 12 residues. This clonotype was found a few times. TCRdb itself ran the 5' RACE reads through MiXCR, one entry per CDR3 protein. The sample lists 300,000 to 400,000 distinct CDR3 sequences, 12% occurring once. The sequence was collected from a man between 18 and 29 years old who received the YFV17D yellow fever vaccine. The sample in question was CD4+ T cells sorted from PBMCs, obtained 15 days after the yellow fever booster vaccination. This chain uses TRBV6-2 or TRBV6-3 with TRBJ1-2; D is undetermined. The CDR3: CASTLSLGGYTF. DNA for the CDR3: TGTGCCAGCACCCTCTCCCTGGGGGGCTACACCTTC.